The 6 T cell receptor beta chains below come from one sample, sequenced in a study of blood T cells in healthy people across ages. A second about 6 to 12 cycle PCR used barcoded and J-beta primers. TCRdb re-called the 5' RACE reads through MiXCR, storing one row per CDR3 protein. In the table there are fewer than 1.5 million distinct CDR3 sequences, approximately 38% of which are singletons. Sequencing was done on a sample of blood. These receptors were taken from a young woman in good health.

V usage is TRBV27 and J usage is TRBJ1-5; a weak D match, TRBD1 (5 bases). The V and J ends lost 4 bases and 9 bases respectively, with 16 bases between them. The CDR3 loop spans 14 amino acids. Germline V gene sequence: CDR1 MNHEY, CDR2 SMNVEV (reference sequence). Here the CDR3 reads CASSSATAVWPQHF. The DNA of the CDR3 is TGTGCCAGCAGTTCGGCGACAGCTGTGTGGCCCCAGCATTTT.

This clonotype has a single count. This rearrangement joins TRBV20-1 to TRBJ2-7; the D is unclear. The CDR3 extends over 14 amino acids. Germline assignment: CDR1 DFQATT and CDR2 SNEGSKA (reference sequence). V was clipped by 0 bases and J by 7 bases, with 16 bases between them. In DNA, the CDR3 is TGCAGTGCTAGAGATCAGGCCACACAGTTGGAGCAGTACTTC. Translating it yields CSARDQATQLEQYF.

This chain joins TRBV4-2 and TRBJ2-5; D possibly matches TRBD1 or TRBD2 (5 bases each). The CDR3 covers 15 residues. The germline CDR1 and CDR2 sequences are LGHNA and YNFKEQ. V was cut by 0 bases and J by 4 bases, with 12 bases left in between. This chain's CDR3 is CASSQDLGTRETQYF. DNA for the CDR3: TGTGCCAGCAGCCAAGATTTGGGGACCAGAGAGACCCAGTACTTC.

The chain recombines TRBV24-1 with TRBJ2-3, with D perhaps TRBD1 (6 bases). The V end lost 8 bases, the J end lost 0 bases, and 8 bases lay between the germline ends. Germline CDR1 and CDR2: KGHDR and SFDVKD. There are 13 residues in the CDR3. The CDR3 nucleotides are TGTGCCACCACGGACAGCAGCACAGATACGCAGTATTTT. It is translated as CATTDSSTDTQYF.

The J gene is TRBJ1-4, the V gene TRBV27; D is ambiguous. CDR1 MNHEY and CDR2 SMNVEV come from the germline V gene (reference sequence). Trimming pared 6 bases from V and 5 bases from J, leaving 13 bases between. The length of the CDR3 is 14 residues. The DNA for the CDR3 is TGTGCCAGCAGACCTTTGGGGTCCAATGAAAAACTGTTTTTT. As protein: CASRPLGSNEKLFF.

There are a few counts of this clonotype. This chain uses TRBV5-1 with TRBJ2-1; D ambiguous. This CDR3 has 14 amino acids. Germline V lookup: CDR1 SGHRS, CDR2 YFSETQ. Trimming took 0 bases from V and 9 from J, leaving 13 bases between them. This CDR3 is CASSLVQNPSEQFF. The CDR3 region has the DNA TGCGCCAGCAGCTTGGTTCAGAATCCCAGTGAGCAGTTCTTC.